Sequencing of this T cell receptor (beta chain) was carried out in a study of identical twins. Study results and limitations: Twin pairs had excess sharing that was weaker in beta out-of-frame sequences. The presence of invariant MAIT and iNKT cells could partly confound analyses of zero-insertion sequences. Models underestimated how often monozygotic twins shared out-of-frame TCR alpha.

MiXCR, applied by TCRdb to the 5' RACE reads, yields one record per CDR3 protein. The data contain 600,000 to 700,000 distinct CDR3 sequences, 21% of them seen just once; the ten biggest clones take up roughly 4%. Note on this clonotype: What it recognizes is unknown.

The CDR3 covers 14 residues. Per germline, CDR1 SGHTA and CDR2 FQGNSA. Trimming took off 1 base at V and 8 bases at J, with 14 bases between the two ends. These data also featured in a second study, about T cells expressing NK-cell markers. That source notes: Also leading the CD3+CD56-NKG2C+ fraction in a handful of donors were these clonotypes.

The receptor was isolated from a woman aged 18-29 years in good health. The sequencing input was PBMCs. The J gene is TRBJ1-1, the V gene TRBV7-2, with D uncertain. The CDR3 region has the DNA TGTGCCAGCAGCTTAGGTTTTCAGGTAACAGAAGCTTTCTTT. Protein product: CASSLGFQVTEAFF.